These T cell receptor beta chains were read from a single sample in a study of blood T cells in healthy people across ages. Each CDR3 protein is one row after TCRdb ran MiXCR on the 5' RACE reads. The table lists roughly 2 million distinct CDR3 sequences, approximately 50% of them singletons. The source material was blood. The receptors stem from a middle-aged woman in good health. The CDR3 runs from the conserved cysteine through the conserved F or W. A D gene is named only where the DNA matches it firmly. Not all rows give a size; the values are once, few, many and, for expanded clones, a class.

len	d_gene	v_gene	j_gene	abundance	CDR3aa	CDR3nt
13	TRBD1	TRBV28	TRBJ1-2	NA	CASSSPTGGDYTF	TGTGCCAGCAGTTCACCGACAGGGGGAGACTACACCTTC
19	TRBD1	TRBV7-2	TRBJ2-1	NA	CASSYGQGAPNRQRGEQFF	TGTGCCAGCAGCTACGGACAGGGGGCACCTAATCGCCAAAGGGGTGAGCAGTTCTTC
14	NA	TRBV27	TRBJ2-3	few	CASSFPSGTDTQYF	TGTGCCAGCAGTTTCCCTAGCGGCACAGATACGCAGTATTTT
15	TRBD2	TRBV6-4	TRBJ2-3	NA	CASCPIGGAIDTQYF	TGTGCCAGCTGCCCTATCGGGGGGGCCATAGATACGCAGTATTTT
15	TRBD2	TRBV27	TRBJ2-4	NA	CATKPGGIFENIQYF	TGTGCCACCAAACCGGGGGGGATTTTTGAAAACATTCAGTACTTC
13	NA	TRBV28	TRBJ2-7	many	CASSSSPSYEQYF	TGTGCCAGCAGTTCCTCCCCATCCTACGAGCAGTACTTC
16	NA	TRBV9	TRBJ2-7	NA	CASSAGTGSSYNEQYF	TGTGCCAGCAGCGCCGGCACAGGGAGCTCCTACAATGAGCAGTACTTC
15	NA	TRBV6-2/TRBV6-3	TRBJ2-3	NA	CASSGLRQGTDTQYF	TGTGCCAGCAGTGGACTAAGACAGGGAACAGATACGCAGTATTTT
18	TRBD2	TRBV12-3/TRBV12-4	TRBJ2-3	NA	CASSLGGASGGRTDTQYF	TGTGCCAGCAGTTTGGGAGGGGCTAGCGGGGGGCGCACAGATACGCAGTATTTT
15	NA	TRBV6-1	TRBJ1-2	once	CASSEARSASGGYTF	TGTGCCAGCAGTGAAGCTCGGTCAGCGTCGGGTGGCTACACCTTC
18	TRBD2	TRBV24-1	TRBJ2-5	NA	CATRGTSGGPSSYNEQYF	TGTGCCACCAGGGGGACTAGCGGGGGGCCCTCCTCCTACAATGAGCAGTACTTC
15	TRBD1	TRBV20-1	TRBJ2-1	NA	CSASRPTGGYDEQFF	TGCAGTGCTAGTAGGCCCACAGGGGGATACGATGAGCAGTTCTTC
18	TRBD1	TRBV4-1	TRBJ1-4	few	CASSQDFGTGGRNEKLFF	TGCGCCAGCAGCCAAGATTTTGGGACAGGGGGCCGGAATGAAAAACTGTTTTTT
14	TRBD1	TRBV6-2/TRBV6-3	TRBJ2-7	NA	CASNDRVPPYEQYF	TGTGCCAGCAACGACAGGGTTCCACCCTACGAGCAGTACTTC
13	TRBD1	TRBV19	TRBJ1-2	NA	CAGRDRLNYGYTF	TGTGCCGGCCGGGACAGATTGAACTATGGCTACACCTTC
14	NA	TRBV27	TRBJ1-2	few	CASSLGPGIYGYTF	TGTGCCAGCAGTTTGGGTCCAGGGATCTATGGCTACACCTTC
13	NA	TRBV6-2/TRBV6-3	TRBJ1-2	few	CASSSKWNYGYTF	TGTGCCAGCAGCTCTAAATGGAACTATGGCTACACCTTC
15	NA	TRBV4-3	TRBJ2-7	few	CASSQDNSSAYEQYF	TGCGCCAGCAGCCAGGATAACTCCTCCGCTTACGAGCAGTACTTC
15	NA	TRBV7-9	TRBJ1-2	once	CASSLEARDKNGYTF	TGTGCCAGCAGCTTAGAGGCCCGGGACAAGAATGGCTACACCTTC
13	NA	TRBV5-1	TRBJ2-7	NA	CASSLLEAYEQYF	TGCGCCAGCAGCTTGTTGGAGGCTTACGAGCAGTACTTC
17	TRBD2	TRBV20-1	TRBJ2-3	few	CSARDRLAETITDTQYF	TGCAGTGCTAGAGATCGGCTAGCGGAGACCATCACAGATACGCAGTATTTT
16	NA	TRBV6-4	TRBJ2-3	NA	CASSARAVGTGDTQYF	TGTGCCAGCAGCGCCCGGGCGGTGGGCACGGGGGATACGCAGTATTTT
15	TRBD2	TRBV7-2	TRBJ2-3	few	CASSQGLAGGDTQYF	TGTGCCAGCAGCCAGGGACTAGCGGGGGGAGATACGCAGTATTTT
13	NA	TRBV12-3/TRBV12-4	TRBJ2-3	few	CASMRLRTNTQYF	TGTGCCAGCATGAGATTGAGGACCAATACGCAGTATTTT
14	TRBD2	TRBV28	TRBJ2-5	few	CASSRPSGQETQYF	TGTGCCAGCAGTCGACCTAGCGGCCAAGAGACCCAGTACTTC
14	TRBD2	TRBV6-6	TRBJ2-3	NA	CASYRDYLTDTQYF	TGTGCCAGCTACCGGGACTACCTCACAGATACGCAGTATTTT
16	NA	TRBV3-1	TRBJ2-4	NA	CASSQDIGRAKNIQYF	TGTGCCAGCAGCCAAGATATCGGGCGGGCCAAAAACATTCAGTACTTC
12	NA	TRBV20-1	TRBJ2-7	few	CQNAKRPYEQYF	TGCCAAAATGCAAAAAGGCCCTACGAGCAGTACTTC
15	NA	TRBV3-1	TRBJ1-2	many	CASSQGLGRGYGYTF	TGTGCCAGCAGCCAAGGGCTCGGAAGGGGCTATGGCTACACCTTC
11	NA	TRBV5-5	TRBJ2-1	NA	CASSLVGFPFF	TGTGCCAGCAGCTTGGTGGGTTTTCCGTTCTTC
16	NA	TRBV2	TRBJ2-5	NA	CASSELAGDGQETQYF	TGTGCCAGCAGTGAATTGGCAGGGGATGGACAAGAGACCCAGTACTTC
16	TRBD1	TRBV18	TRBJ1-2	once	CASSGYGQGLNYGYTF	TGTGCCAGCTCAGGATATGGACAGGGGTTGAACTATGGCTACACCTTC
14	TRBD1	TRBV20-1	TRBJ2-3	NA	CSALDRASTDTQYF	TGCAGTGCTCTAGACAGGGCTAGCACAGATACGCAGTATTTT
15	TRBD2	TRBV10-3	TRBJ2-3	NA	CAISGTGGTTDTQYF	TGTGCCATCAGCGGTACGGGGGGGACCACAGATACGCAGTATTTT
14	NA	TRBV5-1	TRBJ2-3	NA	CASEGGTSTDTQYF	TGCGCCAGCGAAGGGGGGACCAGCACAGATACGCAGTATTTT
14	TRBD1	TRBV6-6	TRBJ2-5	NA	CASSYRGPVETQYF	TGTGCCAGCAGTTATAGGGGGCCGGTGGAGACCCAGTACTTC
16	NA	TRBV27	TRBJ2-5	NA	CASSLSQGIYGKEQYF	TGTGCCAGCAGTTTATCTCAGGGAATCTACGGGAAGGAGCAGTACTTC
15	TRBD1	TRBV11-1	TRBJ2-4	NA	CASSLAGQEPNIQYF	TGTGCCAGCAGCTTAGCGGGACAGGAACCAAACATTCAGTACTTC
13	TRBD1	TRBV20-1	TRBJ1-4	NA	CSAMGQGKKKLFF	TGCAGTGCTATGGGACAGGGAAAAAAAAAACTGTTTTTT
14	NA	TRBV7-2	TRBJ1-2	NA	CASSLFPDYSSCTF	TGTGCCAGCAGCTTATTTCCAGATTATTCAAGCTGCACCTTC
18	NA	TRBV6-1	TRBJ2-6	NA	CASRSRQLEGAGANVLTF	TGTGCCAGCAGGTCCCGACAGCTCGAGGGGGCTGGGGCCAACGTCCTGACTTTC
17	TRBD1	TRBV6-5	TRBJ1-2	NA	CASSYDKGTGVNYGYTF	TGTGCCAGCAGTTACGACAAGGGGACAGGGGTCAACTATGGCTACACCTTC